Listed here are 13 T cell receptor beta chains from one sample, sequenced in a study of T cell clusters in autoimmune cytopenias. TRB was amplified from 250 ng of peripheral blood genomic DNA per sample. One tube held mixed TRB-A and TRB-B primer pools for touch-down PCR. From the multiplex PCR reads, TCRdb lists one entry per CDR3 protein and no DNA. The table lists about 2,700 distinct CDR3 sequences, with approximately 35% in the top ten. What was sequenced was peripheral blood. The receptors come from a human donor with an autoimmune cytopenia, with autoimmune hepatitis or in good health (not recorded which).

Its frequency marks this clonotype as medium-sized. CDR3 residues: CASSLGRHLRTGNTIYF. The chain uses TRBV5-6 and TRBJ1-3. Germline loops: CDR1 SGHDT, CDR2 YYEEEE. The CDR3 contains 17 residues.

This clonotype ranks as medium-sized in terms of frequency. The V call is TRBV27, the J call TRBJ2-1; TCRdb's D call of TRBD1 is untestable without DNA. The CDR3 is 15 residues long. Germline-derived CDR1 and CDR2 are MNHEY and SMNVEV (reference sequence). CDR3 sequence: CASKLRTGKVNEQFF.

Considering frequency, this clonotype is medium-sized (0.01 to 0.1%). The chain uses TRBV6-4 and TRBJ2-7; TCRdb's D gene call, TRBD2, goes unchecked for lack of DNA. The CDR3 consists of 14 residues. Germline V gene data show CDR1 as MRHNA and CDR2 as SNTAGT. The CDR3 here is CASRGGGESYEQYF.

This clonotype is labeled medium-sized based on frequency. V is TRBV7-9 and J is TRBJ2-2; no DNA is available, so the TRBD1 call from TCRdb remains unchecked. The CDR3 spans 19 residues. CDR1 is SEHNR and CDR2 is FQNEAQ in the germline V gene (reference sequence). CDR3: CASSLPGQGQLTNTGELFF.

This clonotype is identified as medium-sized from frequency. The rearrangement uses TRBV20-1 and TRBJ1-2; TCRdb lists TRBD1, though no DNA is available to test this call. Germline CDR1 and CDR2: DFQATT and SNEGSKA (reference sequence). The CDR3 consists of 15 residues. This CDR3 is CSLPTLGTDSRGYTF.

This sequence joins TRBV10-3 and TRBJ2-1; TCRdb's D gene call, TRBD2, goes unchecked for lack of DNA. The germline CDR1 and CDR2 sequences are ENHRY and SYGVKD. The CDR3 runs to 15 residues. CDR3 loop: CAITPGLAGGVEQFF.

By frequency, this clonotype is medium-sized (0.01 to 0.1%). The chain couples TRBV5-4 to TRBJ2-7; TCRdb reports TRBD1, a call that lacks DNA to check it against. The CDR3 is 12 amino acids. Per the germline V gene, CDR1 is SGHNT and CDR2 is YYREEE (reference sequence). CDR3 amino acids: CASSRDSYEQYF.

Measured by frequency, this clonotype is medium-sized. The chain recombines TRBV7-6 with TRBJ1-2; TCRdb's D call of TRBD1 is untestable without DNA. The CDR3 contains 12 residues. Germline V lookup: CDR1 SGHVS, CDR2 FNYEAQ. The chain's CDR3 is CARSSSTDGYTF.

This clonotype ranks as medium-sized (0.01 to 0.1%) in terms of frequency. CDR3 protein: CASSFTGVEYEQYF. This sequence joins TRBV5-6 and TRBJ2-7; TCRdb proposes TRBD1, but this gene call is untestable without DNA. This CDR3 spans 14 amino acids. Germline lookup yields CDR1 SGHDT and CDR2 YYEEEE.

This clonotype is identified as medium-sized from frequency. This chain joins TRBV7-6 and TRBJ1-1. Germline CDR1 is SGHVS and CDR2 is FNYEAQ. This CDR3 is 15 amino acids long. The CDR3: CASSLGSWSSTEAFF.

V gene TRBV12-3 or TRBV12-4 combines with J gene TRBJ1-5; TCRdb's D call of TRBD1 is untestable without DNA. CDR3 size: 18 residues. CDR3 protein: CASSFHRLGQGAYQPQHF.

By frequency, this clonotype is medium-sized. V gene TRBV7-9 combines with J gene TRBJ1-2; the TCRdb D gene call, TRBD1, has no DNA to confirm it. The CDR3 sequence is 15 residues long. Germline assignment: CDR1 SEHNR and CDR2 FQNEAQ (reference sequence). The CDR3 here is CASSLFHTGGCGYTF.

The CDR3 sequence is CASSGGGELFF. The chain recombines TRBV10-1 with TRBJ2-2. Germline V gives CDR1 WNHNN, CDR2 SYGVQD (reference sequence). The CDR3 covers 11 residues.